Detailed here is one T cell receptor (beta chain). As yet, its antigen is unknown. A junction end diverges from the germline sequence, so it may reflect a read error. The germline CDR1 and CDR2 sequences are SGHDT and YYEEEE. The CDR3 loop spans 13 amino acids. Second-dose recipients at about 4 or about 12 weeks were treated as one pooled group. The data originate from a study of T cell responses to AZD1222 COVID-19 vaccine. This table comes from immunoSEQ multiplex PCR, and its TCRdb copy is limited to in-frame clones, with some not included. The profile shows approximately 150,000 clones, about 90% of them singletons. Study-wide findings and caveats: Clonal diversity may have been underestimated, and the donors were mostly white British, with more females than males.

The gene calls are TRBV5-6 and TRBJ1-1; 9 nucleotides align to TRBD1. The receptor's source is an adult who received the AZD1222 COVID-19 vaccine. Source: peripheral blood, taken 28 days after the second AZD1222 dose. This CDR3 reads CASSLAGQGGVPF. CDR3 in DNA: TGTGCCAGCAGCTTGGCGGGACAGGGCGGGGTCCCTTTT.